This is a list of T cell receptor beta chains from one sample in a study of CD8+ T cells in alopecia areata. TCRdb keeps only in-frame clones here, not all; method: immunoSEQ multiplex PCR. The sample lists around 86,000 clones; around 70% were seen once. Sample: CD8+ T cells sorted from blood, taken around week 42, from a patient treated with tofacitinib. Receptors originate from a human donor with alopecia areata. The CDR3 runs from the conserved cysteine through the conserved F or W. A D gene is named only where the DNA matches it firmly. Only some rows state a clone size, as once, few, many or a class for expanded clones.

abundance	v_gene	j_gene	d_gene	CDR3nt	CDR3aa
-	TRBV13	TRBJ1-1	-	TGTGCCAGCAGCCTAGGGGTGGAAAATGAAGCTTTCTTT	CASSLGVENEAFF
-	TRBV29-1	TRBJ1-1	-	TGCAGCGTTCTCGTGGGAGGAACTGAAGCTTTCTTT	CSVLVGGTEAFF
-	TRBV9	TRBJ2-3	-	TGTGCCAGCAGCCCCCTCTCAATCATGGGGGGGCGCACAGATACGCAGTATTTT	CASSPLSIMGGRTDTQYF
-	TRBV7-9	TRBJ2-7	-	TGTGCCAGCAGCTTAGAGGGGCCGACTCCCTACGAGCAGTACTTC	CASSLEGPTPYEQYF
-	TRBV29-1	TRBJ1-2	-	TGCAGCGTCCCCGGGGGCTACACCTTC	CSVPGGYTF
-	TRBV29-1	TRBJ1-2	-	TGCAGCGCCCCGAAAAAGGGGGGCGGCTACACCTTC	CSAPKKGGGYTF
-	TRBV13	TRBJ2-5	-	TGTGCCAGCAGCGACGAAGGGAATAGGGAGACCCAGTACTTC	CASSDEGNRETQYF
-	TRBV6-6	TRBJ1-6	-	TGTGCCAGCAGTTACATAGAAGGGACCCCCTCACCCCTCCACTTT	CASSYIEGTPSPLHF
-	TRBV11-2	TRBJ1-5	TRBD1	TGTGCCAGCAGCCCAGGGACAGGGGGCGCGAGGCAGCCCCAGCATTTT	CASSPGTGGARQPQHF
-	TRBV4-3	TRBJ2-3	-	TGCGCCAGCAGCCAAGATTCGAGGGGCCCCACAGATACGCAGTATTTT	CASSQDSRGPTDTQYF
once	TRBV4-1	TRBJ2-7	TRBD1	TGCGCCAGCAGCCAAGATTTAGAACAGGGGAATTACGAGCAGTACTTC	CASSQDLEQGNYEQYF
-	TRBV6-1	TRBJ1-2	-	TGTGCCAGCGGGATAAGGTCTACTAACTATGGCTACACCTTC	CASGIRSTNYGYTF
-	TRBV4-1	TRBJ2-7	-	TGCGCCAGCAGCCAACTCAGCATTGAAGCCTACGAGCAGTACTTC	CASSQLSIEAYEQYF
-	TRBV7-2	TRBJ2-7	-	TGTGCCAGCAGCTTAGCAGGGATTTACGAGCAGTACTTC	CASSLAGIYEQYF
few	TRBV4-1	TRBJ2-7	-	TGCGCCAGCAGCCCTTCCCAGGGGAACATCTACGAGCAGTACTTC	CASSPSQGNIYEQYF
once	TRBV5-6	TRBJ2-7	TRBD1	TGTGCCAGCAGCATAAACGACAGGGATGGCTACGAGCAGTACTTC	CASSINDRDGYEQYF
-	TRBV27	TRBJ1-4	-	TGTGCCACCCGTTACGGGGGGAGGAATGAAAAACTGTTTTTT	CATRYGGRNEKLFF
few	TRBV28	TRBJ2-7	-	TGTGCCAGCAGTTTAAGGGGGGCGGACGAGCAGTACTTC	CASSLRGADEQYF
-	TRBV5-4	TRBJ1-5	-	TGTGCCAGCAGCTTGTACAGCAATCAGCCCCAGCATTTT	CASSLYSNQPQHF
-	TRBV27	TRBJ2-3	-	TGTGCCAGCAGTCACCGTCAGGAAGCGGAGGATACGCAGTATTTT	CASSHRQEAEDTQYF
few	TRBV19	TRBJ2-2	-	TGTGCCAGTAGTAAAGGTCGAGTGAACACCGGGGAGCTGTTTTTT	CASSKGRVNTGELFF
-	TRBV7-8	TRBJ1-1	TRBD1	TGTGCCAGCAGCTTAGAAAGGAGGGGGCGGGACACTGAAGCTTTCTTT	CASSLERRGRDTEAFF
-	TRBV10-2	TRBJ2-7	-	TGCGCCAGCAGTGGGACTCTTGCGGGGCCTCTCTACGAGCAGTACTTC	CASSGTLAGPLYEQYF
-	TRBV29-1	TRBJ2-3	-	TGCAGCGAAGGGTGGGGGAAGGGTACGCAGTATTTT	CSEGWGKGTQYF
-	TRBV13	TRBJ1-6	-	TGTGCCAGCAGCTTCGGGACTTCACCCCTCCACTTT	CASSFGTSPLHF
-	TRBV9	TRBJ2-7	TRBD2	TGTGCCAGCAGCGCGGGACTAGAGGCCTACGAGCAGTACTTC	CASSAGLEAYEQYF
-	TRBV13	TRBJ1-2	-	TGTGCCAGCAGCCCTGGACCTTTGGTCGGTGGGAAGAACTATGGCTACACCTTC	CASSPGPLVGGKNYGYTF
-	TRBV29-1	TRBJ2-1	TRBD2	TGCAGCGTTGGAAGTGATGCGGGGAGGGGCAATGAGCAGTTCTTC	CSVGSDAGRGNEQFF
-	TRBV19	TRBJ2-1	TRBD1	TGTGCCACCCGGGACAGTCGCCAGTACAATGAGCAGTTCTTC	CATRDSRQYNEQFF
few	TRBV7-2	TRBJ2-5	-	TGTGCCAGCAGCTATGAGACTGGCTCGGAAAAACAAGAGACCCAGTACTTC	CASSYETGSEKQETQYF
once	TRBV25-1	TRBJ1-4	TRBD1	TGTGCCAGCAGTTCAGGGGGCGCGGAAAAACTGTTTTTT	CASSSGGAEKLFF
few	TRBV14	TRBJ2-7	-	TGTGCCAGCAGCCTCAGACCGAACATATACGAGCAGTACTTC	CASSLRPNIYEQYF
-	TRBV29-1	TRBJ1-2	-	TGCAGCGTTTCAGGGATCGGGGGCTACACCTTC	CSVSGIGGYTF
-	TRBV4-3	TRBJ1-2	-	TGCGCCAGCAGCCAAGATCGGACCCCGGGCCCCTTAGGCTACACCTTC	CASSQDRTPGPLGYTF
-	TRBV6-1	TRBJ1-1	-	TGTGCCAGCAGCCCGGGTGAGTACACTGAAGCTTTCTTT	CASSPGEYTEAFF
-	TRBV30	TRBJ2-1	-	TGTGCCTGGAGTGTTAATTTGGGGGTGGGTGAGCAGTTCTTC	CAWSVNLGVGEQFF
many	TRBV29-1	TRBJ2-4	-	TGCAGCGTTGAAGATCTTAAGGACTCGCTGGGCATTCAGTACTTC	CSVEDLKDSLGIQYF